Listed below are T cell receptor beta chains from one sample, sequenced in a study of shared clonotypes between healthy human individuals. Libraries were prepared by immunoSEQ multiplex PCR; TCRdb keeps only in-frame clonotypes and omits some of them. Of about 750,000 clones in the sample, roughly 92% were seen once. Sequenced: naive CD8+ T cells sorted from blood. These receptors originate from a man aged 30-40 years in good health. CDR3s include the opening cysteine and the closing phenylalanine or tryptophan. D genes are given only for firm matches. Clone size appears in some rows only: once, few, many, or a class for an expanded clone.

d_gene,abundance,v_gene,j_gene,CDR3aa,CDR3nt
-,-,TRBV27,TRBJ1-1,CASSFLREHNTEAFF,TGTGCCAGCAGTTTCCTCAGGGAGCATAACACTGAAGCTTTCTTT
TRBD1,-,TRBV27,TRBJ2-2,CASSLDRVSDTGELFF,TGTGCCAGCAGTCTAGACAGGGTTAGCGACACCGGGGAGCTGTTTTTT
-,-,TRBV15,TRBJ1-5,CATSRDRASNQPQHF,TGTGCCACCAGCAGAGATCGGGCCAGCAATCAGCCCCAGCATTTT
TRBD1,-,TRBV9,TRBJ2-7,CASSIGQGSYEQYF,TGTGCCAGCAGCATTGGACAGGGGTCCTACGAGCAGTACTTC
-,few,TRBV6-9,TRBJ2-1,CASSYQYEQFF,TGTGCCAGCAGTTACCAGTATGAGCAGTTCTTC
-,-,TRBV10-3,TRBJ2-3,CAISEPVGAGLTDTQYF,TGTGCCATCAGTGAGCCCGTAGGGGCCGGTCTCACAGATACGCAGTATTTT
-,-,TRBV4-3,TRBJ2-1,CASSQDRGGSSYNEQFF,TGCGCCAGCAGCCAAGATAGGGGGGGGAGCTCCTACAATGAGCAGTTCTTC
-,-,TRBV28,TRBJ2-2,CASSSRLIVNGELFF,TGTGCCAGCAGTTCCCGCCTTATAGTTAACGGGGAGCTGTTTTTT
TRBD1,once,TRBV7-2,TRBJ1-2,CASSLAVTGLGYTF,TGTGCCAGCAGCTTAGCTGTGACAGGGCTTGGCTACACCTTC
TRBD1,-,TRBV30,TRBJ1-2,CAWSSTGAGGYTF,TGTGCCTGGAGTTCGACAGGGGCAGGTGGCTACACCTTC
TRBD1,few,TRBV6-5,TRBJ1-2,CASSYRGPYGYTF,TGTGCCAGCAGTTACAGGGGGCCCTATGGCTACACCTTC
-,-,TRBV4-3,TRBJ2-3,CASSQEWTASTDTQYF,TGCGCCAGCAGCCAAGAGTGGACGGCCAGCACAGATACGCAGTATTTT
-,-,TRBV2,TRBJ2-1,CASSEENTILEQFF,TGTGCCAGCAGTGAAGAGAACACAATTCTTGAGCAGTTCTTC
-,-,TRBV7-9,TRBJ1-4,CASSLPGYDNEKLFF,TGTGCCAGCAGCTTACCAGGGTATGATAATGAAAAACTGTTTTTT